The clone carrying this TCR beta chain was recorded at least ten times. Amplification of TCR beta CDR3 regions was performed using RNA transcripts as template. An initial round of RT-PCR targeting the TCR CDR3 relied on the HTBI primer set. TCRdb called the multiplex PCR reads again in MiXCR, with one record for every CDR3 protein. The sample shows 700,000 or so distinct CDR3 sequences, roughly 15% of them seen only once. The data were taken from a study of T cells in Graves' hyperthyroidism and ophthalmopathy. The germline V and J ends were trimmed by 3 bases and 5 bases, with 11 bases remaining between them. CDR1 and CDR2 from the germline V gene are MDHEN and SYDVKM. The length of the CDR3 is 13 residues.

Specimen: blood. This sequence originates from a young man with Graves' hyperthyroidism. The chain couples TRBV28 to TRBJ2-7; no clear D gene. The CDR3 DNA reads as TGTGCCAGCAGTTTCTTCCAGCACCACGAGCAGTACTTC. Amino acids: CASSFFQHHEQYF.